This T cell receptor (beta chain) emerged from a study of shared clonotypes between healthy human individuals. At the level of the study: CD4 naive cells filled three plates per donor, CD4 memory three, CD8 naive two and CD8 memory one.

As regards this clone: Its antigen is unknown.

The V end lost 7 bases, the J end lost 8 bases, and 18 bases lay between the germline ends. CDR1 and CDR2 from the germline V gene are MDHEN and SYDVKM. The CDR3 is made up of 14 amino acids. Method: immunoSEQ multiplex PCR; TCRdb's copy keeps in-frame clones and lacks some. The repertoire includes roughly 700,000 clones, 74% of them detected once, and about 1.7% sits in the top ten. Study-level results: Clonotype sharing across a few donors was observed for around 5.1% of naive CD4 clonotypes.

Sequencing was performed on memory CD4+ T cells sorted from blood. Subset noted: CD45RA-negative fraction. V usage is TRBV28 and J usage is TRBJ1-5, with D uncertain. The sequence came from a woman in her twenties or thirties in good health. CDR3 nucleotides: TGTGCCAGCACCATCAACCCCGCGCGGGAGCCCCAGCATTTT. Its protein is CASTINPAREPQHF. Full variable domain (outside the CDR3, taken from reference TRBV28 and TRBJ1-5): DVKVTQSSRYLVKRTGEKVFLECVQDMDHENMFWYRQDPGLGLRLIYFSYDVKMKEKGDIPEGYSVSREKKERFSLILESASTNQTSMYLCASTINPAREPQHFGDGTRLSIL.